The sequence of this T cell receptor gamma chain was determined in a study of Vδ1+ human thymocytes. Study-wide findings and caveats: Unlike peripheral blood Vdelta1+ controls, thymic delta-chain sequences included about 20% Vdelta2 and few Vdelta3. In the thymus, TRG and TRD repertoires looked highly polyclonal with Gaussian CDR3 lengths.

Between roughly 97% and 99.6% of sorted thymocytes were Vdelta1+. V was pared by 1 base and J by 4 bases, with 4 bases of the junction left unmatched. Germline assignment: CDR1 GITISATS and CDR2 ISYDGTV (reference sequence). The CDR3 covers 13 residues. Of note for this clone: Antigen specificity is unknown. Distinct nucleotide sequences in the sample also encode this CDR3.

The template was reverse-transcribed extracted RNA. Pooled V-gene forward primers with one constant-region reverse primer generated the CDR3 amplicons by multiplex PCR. TCRdb reanalysed the multiplex PCR reads via CATT. The table records 25,000 to 35,000 gamma-chain clones, over 15% of them present only once. The chain carries TRGV9 and TRGJ1 or TRGJ2. This sequence was found in a boy under two years old who had congenital heart surgery. The sequencing sample was made of Vdelta1+ gamma-delta thymocytes from the thymus. Indicated subset: FACS-sorted CD3+ TCRalphabeta- TCRVdelta1+ TCRVdelta2- thymocytes. CDR3 amino acids: CALWEVWYYKKLF. The CDR3 nucleotides are TGTGCCTTGTGGGAGGTTTGGTATTATAAGAAACTCTTT.